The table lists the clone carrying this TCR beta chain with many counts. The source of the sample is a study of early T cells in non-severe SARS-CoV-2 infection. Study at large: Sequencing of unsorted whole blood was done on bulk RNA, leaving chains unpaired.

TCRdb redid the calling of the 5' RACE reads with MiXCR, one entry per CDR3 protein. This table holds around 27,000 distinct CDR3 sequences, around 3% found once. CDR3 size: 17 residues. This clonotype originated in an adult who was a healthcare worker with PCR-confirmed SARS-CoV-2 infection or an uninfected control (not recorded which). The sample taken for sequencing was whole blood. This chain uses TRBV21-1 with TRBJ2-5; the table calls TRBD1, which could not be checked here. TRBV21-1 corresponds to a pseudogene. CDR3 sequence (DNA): TGTGCCAGCAGCAAAGTCGAGCAGGGAATGTACCAAGAGACCCAGTACTTC. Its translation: CASSKVEQGMYQETQYF.